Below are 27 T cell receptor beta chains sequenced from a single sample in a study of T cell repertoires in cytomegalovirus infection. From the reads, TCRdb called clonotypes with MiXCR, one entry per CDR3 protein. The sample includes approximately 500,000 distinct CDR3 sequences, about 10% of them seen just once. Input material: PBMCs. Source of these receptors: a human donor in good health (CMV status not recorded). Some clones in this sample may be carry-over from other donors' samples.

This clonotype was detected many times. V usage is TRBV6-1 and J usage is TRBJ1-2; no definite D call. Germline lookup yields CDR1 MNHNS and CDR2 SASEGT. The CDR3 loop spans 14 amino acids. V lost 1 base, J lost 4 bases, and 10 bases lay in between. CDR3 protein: CASSEEEASYGYTF. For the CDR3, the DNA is TGTGCCAGCAGTGAAGAGGAGGCGAGCTATGGCTACACCTTC.

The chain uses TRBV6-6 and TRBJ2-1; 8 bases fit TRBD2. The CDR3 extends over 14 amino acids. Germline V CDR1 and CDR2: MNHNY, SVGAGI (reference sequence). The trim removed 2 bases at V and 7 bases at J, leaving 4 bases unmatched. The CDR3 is CASSYGGGKNEQFF. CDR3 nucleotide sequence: TGTGCCAGCAGTTACGGCGGGGGGAAGAATGAGCAGTTCTTC.

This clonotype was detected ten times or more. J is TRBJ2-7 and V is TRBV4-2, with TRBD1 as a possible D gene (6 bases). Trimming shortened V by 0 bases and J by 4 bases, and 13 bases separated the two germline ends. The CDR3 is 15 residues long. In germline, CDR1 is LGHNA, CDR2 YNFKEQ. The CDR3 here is CASSQDRTDSYEQYF. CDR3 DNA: TGTGCCAGCAGCCAAGATCGGACAGACTCTTACGAGCAGTACTTC.

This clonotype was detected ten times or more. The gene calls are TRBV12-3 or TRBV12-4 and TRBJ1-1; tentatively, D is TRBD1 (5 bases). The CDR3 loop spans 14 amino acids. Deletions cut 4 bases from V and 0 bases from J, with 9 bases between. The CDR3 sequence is CASSSDIMNTEAFF. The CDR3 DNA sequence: TGTGCCAGCAGTTCGGACATTATGAACACTGAAGCTTTCTTT.

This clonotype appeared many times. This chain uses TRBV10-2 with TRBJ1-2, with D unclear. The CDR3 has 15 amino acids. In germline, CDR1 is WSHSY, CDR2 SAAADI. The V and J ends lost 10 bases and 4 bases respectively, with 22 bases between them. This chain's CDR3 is CATSSPTEIFYGYTF. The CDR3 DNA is TGCGCCACCTCTAGCCCTACAGAGATCTTCTATGGCTACACCTTC.

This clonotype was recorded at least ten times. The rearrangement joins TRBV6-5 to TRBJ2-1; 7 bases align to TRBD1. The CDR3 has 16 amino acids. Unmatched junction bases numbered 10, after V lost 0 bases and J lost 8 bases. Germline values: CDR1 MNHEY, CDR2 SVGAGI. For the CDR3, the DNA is TGTGCCAGCAGTTACTCTGAGGGGGCGGAGGCCGATGAGCAGTTCTTC. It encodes CASSYSEGAEADEQFF.

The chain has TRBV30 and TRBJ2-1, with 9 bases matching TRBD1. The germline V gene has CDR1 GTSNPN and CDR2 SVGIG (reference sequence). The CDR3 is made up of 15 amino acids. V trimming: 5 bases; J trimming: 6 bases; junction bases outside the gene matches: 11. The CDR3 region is CAWSRGQGFSNEQFF. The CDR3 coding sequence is TGTGCCTGGTCGCGGGGACAGGGATTCTCCAATGAGCAGTTCTTC.

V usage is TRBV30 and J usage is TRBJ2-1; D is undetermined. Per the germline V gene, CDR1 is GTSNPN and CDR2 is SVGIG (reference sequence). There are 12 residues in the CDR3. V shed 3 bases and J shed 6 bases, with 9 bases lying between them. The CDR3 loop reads CAWSGKINEQFF. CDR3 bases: TGTGCCTGGAGCGGTAAAATCAATGAGCAGTTCTTC.

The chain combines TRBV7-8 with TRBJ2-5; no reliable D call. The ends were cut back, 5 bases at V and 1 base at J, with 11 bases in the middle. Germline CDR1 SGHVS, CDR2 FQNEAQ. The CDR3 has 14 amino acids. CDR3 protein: CASSRARTQETQYF. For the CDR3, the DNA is TGTGCCAGCAGCCGGGCCAGAACCCAAGAGACCCAGTACTTC.

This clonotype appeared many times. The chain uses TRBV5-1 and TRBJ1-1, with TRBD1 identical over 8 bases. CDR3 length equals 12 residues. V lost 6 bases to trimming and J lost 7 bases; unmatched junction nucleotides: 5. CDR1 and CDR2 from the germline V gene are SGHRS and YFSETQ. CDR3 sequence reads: CASTAGGNEAFF. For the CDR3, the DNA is TGCGCCAGCACAGCAGGGGGCAATGAAGCTTTCTTT.

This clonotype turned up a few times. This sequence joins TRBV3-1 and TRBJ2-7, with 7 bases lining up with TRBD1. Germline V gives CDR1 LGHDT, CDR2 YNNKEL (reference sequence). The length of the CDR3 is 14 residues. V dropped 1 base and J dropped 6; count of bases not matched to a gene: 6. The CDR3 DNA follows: TGTGCCAGCAGCCAAGTAAGGGACAGCGGCGAGCAGTACTTC. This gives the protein CASSQVRDSGEQYF.

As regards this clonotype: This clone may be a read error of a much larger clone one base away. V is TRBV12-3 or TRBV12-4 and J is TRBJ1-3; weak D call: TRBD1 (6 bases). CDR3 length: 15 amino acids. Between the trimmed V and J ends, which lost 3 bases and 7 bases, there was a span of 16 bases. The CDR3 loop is CASSFLPGVANTIYF. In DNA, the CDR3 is TGTGCCAGCAGTTTTCTTCCAGGGGTCGCGAACACCATATATTTT.

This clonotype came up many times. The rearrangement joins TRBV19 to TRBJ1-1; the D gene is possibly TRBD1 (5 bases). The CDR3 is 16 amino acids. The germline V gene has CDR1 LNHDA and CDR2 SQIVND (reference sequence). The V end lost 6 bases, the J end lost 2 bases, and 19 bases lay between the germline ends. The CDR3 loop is CASSIPGGEYNTEAFF. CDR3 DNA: TGTGCCAGTAGCATCCCCGGGGGTGAGTATAACACTGAAGCTTTCTTT.

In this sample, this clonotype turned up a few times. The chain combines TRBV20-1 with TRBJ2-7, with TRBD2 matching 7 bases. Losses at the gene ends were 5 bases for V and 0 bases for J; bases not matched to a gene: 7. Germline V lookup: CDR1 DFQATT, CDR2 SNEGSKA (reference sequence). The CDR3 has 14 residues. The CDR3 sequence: CSAPPRGVSYEQYF. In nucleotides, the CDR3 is TGCAGTGCTCCCCCCCGGGGGGTCTCCTACGAGCAGTACTTC.

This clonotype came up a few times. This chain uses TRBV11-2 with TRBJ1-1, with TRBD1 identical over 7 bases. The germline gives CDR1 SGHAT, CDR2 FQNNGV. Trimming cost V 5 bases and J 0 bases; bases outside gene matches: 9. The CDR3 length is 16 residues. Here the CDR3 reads CASSPWGQYLNTEAFF. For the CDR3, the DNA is TGTGCCAGCAGCCCTTGGGGACAGTACCTGAACACTGAAGCTTTCTTT.

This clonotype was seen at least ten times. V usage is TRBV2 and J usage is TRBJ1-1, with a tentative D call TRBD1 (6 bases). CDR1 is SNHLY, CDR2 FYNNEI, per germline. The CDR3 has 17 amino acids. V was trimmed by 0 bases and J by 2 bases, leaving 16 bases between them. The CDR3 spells CASSEALRTDHNTEAFF. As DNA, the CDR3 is TGTGCCAGCAGTGAAGCGCTTAGGACAGACCATAACACTGAAGCTTTCTTT.

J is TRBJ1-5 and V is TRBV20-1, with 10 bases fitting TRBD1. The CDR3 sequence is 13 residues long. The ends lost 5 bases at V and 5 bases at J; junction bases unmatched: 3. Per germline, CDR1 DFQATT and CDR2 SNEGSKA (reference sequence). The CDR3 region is CSAPGTGDQPQHF. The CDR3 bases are TGCAGTGCTCCCGGGACAGGGGATCAGCCCCAGCATTTT.

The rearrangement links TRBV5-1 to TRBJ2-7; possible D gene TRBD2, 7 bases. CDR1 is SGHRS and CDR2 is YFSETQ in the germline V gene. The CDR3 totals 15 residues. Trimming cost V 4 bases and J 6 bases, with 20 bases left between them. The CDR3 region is CASSPPAGALREQYF. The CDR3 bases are TGCGCCAGCAGCCCCCCCGCGGGGGCACTACGCGAGCAGTACTTC.

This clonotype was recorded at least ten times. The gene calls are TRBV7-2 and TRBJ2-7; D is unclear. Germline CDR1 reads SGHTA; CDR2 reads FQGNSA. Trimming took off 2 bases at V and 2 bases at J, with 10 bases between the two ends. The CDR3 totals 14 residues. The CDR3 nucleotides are TGTGCCAGCAGCTTATCCGGCGAAACCTACGAGCAGTACTTC. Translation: CASSLSGETYEQYF.

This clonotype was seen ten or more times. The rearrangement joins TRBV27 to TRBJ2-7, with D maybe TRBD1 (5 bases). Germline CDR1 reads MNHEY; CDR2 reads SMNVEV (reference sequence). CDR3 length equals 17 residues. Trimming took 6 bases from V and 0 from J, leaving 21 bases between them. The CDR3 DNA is TGTGCCAGCAGACCGTCACATAGGGGCCTAAACTCCTACGAGCAGTACTTC. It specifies CASRPSHRGLNSYEQYF.

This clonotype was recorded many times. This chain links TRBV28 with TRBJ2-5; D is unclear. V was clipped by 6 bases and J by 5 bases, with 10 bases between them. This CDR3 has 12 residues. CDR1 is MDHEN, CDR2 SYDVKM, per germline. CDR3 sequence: CASRSGGETQYF. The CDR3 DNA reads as TGTGCCAGCAGGTCGGGCGGCGAGACCCAGTACTTC. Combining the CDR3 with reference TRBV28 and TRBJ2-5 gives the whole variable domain DVKVTQSSRYLVKRTGEKVFLECVQDMDHENMFWYRQDPGLGLRLIYFSYDVKMKEKGDIPEGYSVSREKKERFSLILESASTNQTSMYLCASRSGGETQYFGPGTRLLVL.

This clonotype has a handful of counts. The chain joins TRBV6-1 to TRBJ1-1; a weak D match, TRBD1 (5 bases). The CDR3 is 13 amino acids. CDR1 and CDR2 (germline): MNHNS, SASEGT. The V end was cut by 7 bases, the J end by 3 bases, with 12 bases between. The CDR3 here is CASNHRFYTEAFF. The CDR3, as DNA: TGTGCCAGCAATCACAGGTTTTACACTGAAGCTTTCTTT.

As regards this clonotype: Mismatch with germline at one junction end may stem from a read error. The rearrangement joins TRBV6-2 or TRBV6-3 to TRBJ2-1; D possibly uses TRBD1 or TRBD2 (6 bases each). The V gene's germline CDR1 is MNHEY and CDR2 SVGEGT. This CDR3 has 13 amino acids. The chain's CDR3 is CASSYSPPRGAVF. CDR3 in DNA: TGTGCCAGCAGTTACTCACCTCCTAGGGGGGCGGTCTTC.

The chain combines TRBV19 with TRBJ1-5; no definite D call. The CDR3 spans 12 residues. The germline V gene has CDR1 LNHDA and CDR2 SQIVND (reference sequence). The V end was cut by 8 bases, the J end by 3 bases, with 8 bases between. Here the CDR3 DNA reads TGTGCCAGTGGTACAGCCAATCAGCCCCAGCATTTT. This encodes CASGTANQPQHF.

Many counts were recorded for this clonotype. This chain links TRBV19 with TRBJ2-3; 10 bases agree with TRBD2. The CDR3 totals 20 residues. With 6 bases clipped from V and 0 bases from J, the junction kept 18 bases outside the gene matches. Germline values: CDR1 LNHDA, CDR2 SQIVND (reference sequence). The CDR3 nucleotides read TGTGCCAGTAGCCCCAGGACGACTATAGCGGGAGGCTCTAGCACAGATACGCAGTATTTT. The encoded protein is CASSPRTTIAGGSSTDTQYF.

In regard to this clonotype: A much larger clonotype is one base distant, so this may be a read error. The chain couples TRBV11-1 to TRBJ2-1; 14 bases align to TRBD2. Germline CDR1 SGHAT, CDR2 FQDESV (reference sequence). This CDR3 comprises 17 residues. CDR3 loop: CASSLGLAGASYNVQFF. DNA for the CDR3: TGTGCCAGCAGCTTGGGACTAGCGGGGGCCTCCTACAATGTGCAGTTCTTC.

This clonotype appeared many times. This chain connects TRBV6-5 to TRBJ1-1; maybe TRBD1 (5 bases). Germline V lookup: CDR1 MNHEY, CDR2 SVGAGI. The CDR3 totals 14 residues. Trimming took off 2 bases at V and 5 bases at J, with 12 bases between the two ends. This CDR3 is CASSYDSGGTEAFF. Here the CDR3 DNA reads TGTGCCAGCAGTTACGACAGTGGAGGGACTGAAGCTTTCTTT.